This T cell receptor beta chain emerged from a study of PD-L1 blockade in urothelial cancer. About the study: About 85% of the 29 patients were men with bladder-origin urothelial cancer. Blood was evaluated 3 weeks (second dose) and 6 weeks after therapy began. Median T cell yield per blood sample was more than 120,000 cells.

Time point here: peripheral blood 6 weeks after treatment start. Data came from immunoSEQ multiplex PCR; TCRdb stores just in-frame clones and leaves some out. The sample consists of tens of thousands of clones, approximately 80% of them appearing once. The CDR3 contains 15 residues. V was pared by 0 bases and J by 6 bases, with 13 bases between. Germline-derived CDR1 and CDR2 are SGHDT and YYEEEE. Here the sequenced sample was PBMCs, taken around atezolizumab (anti-PD-L1) treatment. This chain links TRBV5-6 with TRBJ2-1; the D gene is possibly TRBD2 (5 bases). This receptor was identified in a man between 65 and 85 years old with urothelial cancer. CDR3 nucleotide sequence: TGTGCCAGCAGCTTGGATTCACTAGTTCTCAATGAGCAGTTCTTC. It yields the protein CASSLDSLVLNEQFF.